This passage covers 24 T cell receptor beta chains from one sample sequenced in a study of shared clonotypes between healthy human individuals. Sequencing used immunoSEQ multiplex PCR; TCRdb keeps in-frame clones, though not all of them. The sample consists of fewer than 500,000 clones, approximately 79% of them appearing once. Sample: PBMCs. Every receptor here comes from a woman aged 40 to 55 in good health. Some clones in this sample may be carry-over from other donors' samples.

The chain has TRBV28 and TRBJ1-2; D may be TRBD1 (6 bases). V was clipped by 5 bases and J by 3 bases, with 10 bases between them. Germline CDR1 reads MDHEN; CDR2 reads SYDVKM. The CDR3 consists of 13 residues. In DNA, the CDR3 is TGTGCCAGCAGTACTACAGGGCACTATGGCTACACCTTC. It encodes CASSTTGHYGYTF.

V is TRBV4-2 and J is TRBJ2-7; no firm D call. Germline V gene lookup returns CDR1 LGHNA and CDR2 YNFKEQ. CDR3 length: 16 residues. V lost 4 bases, J lost 2 bases, and 18 bases lay in between. The CDR3 bases are TGTGCCAGCAGCCCCACCCCCGATACGTCGGCCTACGAGCAGTACTTC. Amino acid sequence: CASSPTPDTSAYEQYF.

A few counts support this clone. The rearrangement joins TRBV6-1 to TRBJ2-3; 12 nucleotides agree with TRBD2. The CDR3 totals 15 residues. Germline-derived CDR1 and CDR2 are MNHNS and SASEGT. The J segment lost 5 bases and the V segment lost 6 bases, leaving 6 bases of the junction unmatched. This chain's CDR3 is CASSRLAGEVDTQYF. The CDR3 DNA is TGTGCCAGCAGCCGACTAGCGGGAGAGGTAGATACGCAGTATTTT.

With respect to this clone: The identical CDR3 is also encoded by other nucleotide sequences in the sample. The chain has TRBV6-1 and TRBJ2-7, with a weak D call TRBD2 (6 bases). Trimming left V 2 bases short and J 0 bases short, with 8 bases between. The V gene's germline CDR1 is MNHNS and CDR2 SASEGT. This CDR3 has 14 amino acids. This CDR3 reads CASSESGSSYEQYF. In DNA form, the CDR3 reads TGTGCCAGCAGTGAATCCGGGAGCTCCTACGAGCAGTACTTC.

The CDR3 protein is CAWENSGANVLTF. In DNA, the CDR3 is TGTGCCTGGGAAAACTCTGGGGCCAACGTCCTGACTTTC. The chain carries TRBV30 and TRBJ2-6, with D unclear. The germline V and J ends were trimmed by 5 bases and 0 bases, with 5 bases remaining between them. This CDR3 has 13 residues. CDR1 and CDR2 (germline): GTSNPN, SVGIG (reference sequence).

On this clone itself: A read error is possible here, since a much larger clone lies one base away. The chain combines TRBV6-1 with TRBJ1-1; TRBD1 might be the D (6 bases). This CDR3 region has 13 residues. Trimming removed 1 base at V and 5 bases at J, with 8 bases between. Germline CDR1 reads MNHNS; CDR2 reads SASEGT. CDR3 nucleotides: TGTGCCAGCAGTGAAGGGAGGGGGACTGAAGCTTTCTTT. Translating gives CASSEGRGTEAFF.

The chain has TRBV18 and TRBJ2-1, with D perhaps matching TRBD2 (6 bases). The V gene's germline CDR1 is KGHSH and CDR2 LQKENI. The CDR3 length is 17 residues. Trimming left V 4 bases short and J 5 bases short, with 21 bases between. The CDR3 here is CASSQRAGGTADNEQFF. CDR3 bases: TGTGCCAGCTCACAAAGAGCAGGAGGGACTGCGGACAATGAGCAGTTCTTC.

The V and J genes are TRBV28 and TRBJ2-3; 13 nucleotides line up with TRBD2. V gave up 6 bases and J gave up 5 bases; unmatched junction bases: 8. Germline V CDR1 and CDR2: MDHEN, SYDVKM. The CDR3 is 16 amino acids. The CDR3 here is CASSLLAGGPGDTQYF. The CDR3, as DNA: TGTGCCAGCAGCTTACTAGCGGGAGGGCCGGGAGATACGCAGTATTTT.

This clone was recorded a few times. The J gene is TRBJ2-1, the V gene TRBV5-1, with 8 bases matching TRBD1. This CDR3 is 14 amino acids long. Germline CDR1 is SGHRS and CDR2 is YFSETQ. The junction had 5 bases not matched to a gene; V was cut back by 4 bases and J by 5 bases. The CDR3 loop reads CASSANRGNNEQFF. For the CDR3, the DNA is TGCGCCAGCAGCGCAAACAGGGGGAACAATGAGCAGTTCTTC.

The CDR3 reads CASSLRMGGELFF. For the CDR3, the DNA is TGTGCCAGCAGCTTAAGAATGGGCGGGGAGCTGTTTTTT. The rearrangement uses TRBV7-3 and TRBJ2-2; D gene uncertain. V lost 1 base to trimming and J lost 7 bases, with 7 bases between them. Germline V gene sequence: CDR1 SGHTA, CDR2 FQGTGA. The CDR3 runs 13 residues.

With regard to this clone: The junction and the germline gene differ at one end; a read error may be behind it. The V call is TRBV30, the J call TRBJ2-3, with 10 bases aligning to TRBD2. The germline gives CDR1 GTSNPN, CDR2 SVGIG (reference sequence). The CDR3 sequence is 15 residues long. CDR3 region: CAWSGLAGDTHTQYF. For the CDR3, the DNA is TGTGCCTGGAGTGGGCTAGCGGGAGACACACATACGCAGTATTTT.

The chain carries TRBV21-1 and TRBJ2-3; the table's D call TRBD2 went unverified against the DNA. TRBV21-1 is flagged as a pseudogene. The length of the CDR3 is 14 residues. CDR3 region: CATRMGGDTDTQYF. CDR3 DNA: TGTGCCACGAGAATGGGTGGAGACACAGATACGCAGTATTTT.

The chain is built from TRBV9 and TRBJ2-3, with TRBD1 matching over 7 bases. Trimming cost V 2 bases and J 0 bases; bases outside gene matches: 3. The CDR3 contains 15 residues. Germline assignment: CDR1 SGDLS and CDR2 YYNGEE. The CDR3 sequence is CASSVTGTSTDTQYF. The DNA of the CDR3 is TGTGCCAGCAGCGTGACAGGGACAAGCACAGATACGCAGTATTTT.

The V call is TRBV7-2, the J call TRBJ2-7, with D tentatively TRBD1 (6 bases). Trimming shortened V by 0 bases and J by 4 bases, and 10 bases separated the two germline ends. Germline V gives CDR1 SGHTA, CDR2 FQGNSA. The CDR3 spans 14 residues. The CDR3 sequence: CASSLASTGYEQYF. CDR3 DNA: TGTGCCAGCAGCTTAGCATCTACAGGGTACGAGCAGTACTTC.

V usage is TRBV6-6 and J usage is TRBJ2-1, with D hard to call. The CDR3 extends over 11 amino acids. Trimming left V 8 bases short and J 2 bases short, with 4 bases between. CDR1 is MNHNY and CDR2 is SVGAGI in the germline V gene (reference sequence). This CDR3 is CASWTYNEQFF. CDR3 bases: TGTGCCAGCTGGACCTACAATGAGCAGTTCTTC.

Regarding this clone: This sequence may be a read error, since a much larger clone differs from it by one base. The sample holds other DNA sequences that translate to the same CDR3. The chain recombines TRBV2 with TRBJ1-1; D not resolved. The CDR3 extends over 14 amino acids. Germline V gives CDR1 SNHLY, CDR2 FYNNEI. The CDR3 sequence is CASSDQGMNTEAFF. As DNA, the CDR3 is TGTGCCAGCAGTGATCAAGGGATGAACACTGAAGCCTTCTTT.

This clone appeared a few times. This sequence joins TRBV6-6 and TRBJ2-2; D gene unclear. Germline lookup yields CDR1 MNHNY and CDR2 SVGAGI (reference sequence). The CDR3 sequence is 12 residues long. V gave up 6 bases and J gave up 6 bases, with 8 bases separating them. CDR3 in DNA: TGTGCCAGCAGGGCAGAATCCGGGGAGCTGTTTTTT. This sequence encodes CASRAESGELFF.

V and J are TRBV29-1 and TRBJ1-4; TRBD1 aligns across 9 bases. Germline CDR1 and CDR2: SQVTM and ANQGSEA. V lost 7 bases, J lost 10 bases, and 10 bases stayed unmatched. This CDR3 spans 13 amino acids. CDR3 amino acids: CSARDREDGKLFF. In DNA, the CDR3 is TGCAGCGCCCGGGACAGGGAGGACGGAAAACTGTTTTTT.

The V call is TRBV9, the J call TRBJ2-1; 8 bases are a match to TRBD1. The V gene's germline CDR1 is SGDLS and CDR2 YYNGEE. The CDR3 contains 14 residues. Germline trimming cut 5 bases from V and 4 bases from J; bases unmatched to any gene: 5. Here the CDR3 reads CASSRQGLYNEQFF. DNA for the CDR3: TGTGCCAGCAGTCGACAGGGGCTTTACAATGAGCAGTTCTTC.

This chain links TRBV7-3 with TRBJ2-1; the D gene is possibly TRBD2 (6 bases). Germline CDR1 is SGHTA and CDR2 is FQGTGA. Trimming removed 2 bases from V and 4 bases from J, with 12 bases in between. This CDR3 contains 15 residues. The DNA of the CDR3 is TGTGCCAGCAGCTTATCGGCTAGCGAGTACAATGAGCAGTTCTTC. Its translation: CASSLSASEYNEQFF.

This clone has only a few counts. V usage is TRBV6-4 and J usage is TRBJ2-3; unclear D gene. V lost 0 bases to trimming and J lost 1 base, with 11 bases between them. CDR1 is MRHNA, CDR2 SNTAGT, per germline. CDR3 length equals 16 residues. The DNA of the CDR3 is TGTGCCAGCAGTGACTCGGACGGATCGGGCACAGATACGCAGTATTTT. It encodes CASSDSDGSGTDTQYF.

This chain connects TRBV5-1 to TRBJ2-7; TRBD2 matches at 7 bases. Germline loops: CDR1 SGHRS, CDR2 YFSETQ. The CDR3 has 16 residues. The trim removed 1 base at V and 7 bases at J, leaving 14 bases unmatched. The CDR3 protein is CASSLYVGGSAGEQYF. CDR3 bases: TGCGCCAGCAGCTTGTACGTGGGTGGGTCAGCGGGGGAGCAGTACTTC.

In its sample, this clone was seen many times. The chain uses TRBV5-4 and TRBJ2-2; D possibly corresponds to TRBD1 (6 bases). The germline V gene encodes CDR1 SGHNT and CDR2 YYREEE (reference sequence). The V and J ends lost 0 bases and 6 bases respectively, with 15 bases between them. The CDR3 has 16 amino acids. The CDR3 region is CASSLGARGDAGELFF. CDR3 sequence (DNA): TGTGCCAGCAGCTTGGGGGCCAGGGGAGACGCCGGGGAGCTGTTTTTT.

The V call is TRBV4-2, the J call TRBJ2-1; D is possibly TRBD2 (5 bases). Per the germline V gene, CDR1 is LGHNA and CDR2 is YNFKEQ. Trimming left V 0 bases short and J 0 bases short, with 12 bases between. The CDR3 sequence is 17 residues long. DNA for the CDR3: TGTGCCAGCAGCCAAGATCCGGCGGGCCCCTCCTACAATGAGCAGTTCTTC. It codes for CASSQDPAGPSYNEQFF.